Following are 16 T cell receptor beta chains from one sample sequenced in a study of shared clonotypes between healthy human individuals. Here immunoSEQ multiplex PCR was the method, and the copy in TCRdb shows in-frame clones only, minus some. The sample shows about 1 million clones, more than 65% of them seen only once. Sequencing input: memory CD4+ T cells sorted from blood. Subset meaning: CD45RA-negative fraction. The receptors stem from a young man in good health.

The V and J genes are TRBV10-3 and TRBJ2-7; tentatively, D is TRBD1 (6 bases). The CDR3 runs to 17 residues. Germline CDR1 reads ENHRY; CDR2 reads SYGVKD. V was trimmed by 3 bases and J by 2 bases, leaving 20 bases between them. CDR3 sequence: CAISDPLNRENPYEQYF. The CDR3 DNA follows: TGTGCCATCAGTGATCCACTAAACAGGGAAAATCCCTACGAGCAGTACTTC.

This clone was found a few times. CDR3 DNA sequence: TGTGCCAGCAGGTCTCTAGCGGGAGTAGCCCACGAGCAGTACTTC. Its protein is CASRSLAGVAHEQYF. The gene calls are TRBV6-5 and TRBJ2-7; TRBD2 aligns across 10 bases. This CDR3 region has 15 residues. V lost 6 bases and J lost 5; bases outside the gene matches: 10. CDR1 and CDR2 from the germline V gene are MNHEY and SVGAGI.

The J gene is TRBJ2-2, the V gene TRBV29-1; 9 bases are a match to TRBD2. With V trimmed by 5 bases and J by 2 bases, 9 bases remained unmatched. This CDR3 has 16 residues. CDR1 and CDR2 (germline): SQVTM, ANQGSEA. In DNA form, the CDR3 reads TGCAGCGTTTTCAGTAGCGGGGGCCCTAACACCGGGGAGCTGTTTTTT. This codes for CSVFSSGGPNTGELFF.

This chain links TRBV18 with TRBJ1-4; D call uncertain. Germline loops: CDR1 KGHSH, CDR2 LQKENI. This CDR3 region has 15 residues. Trimming removed 6 bases from V and 0 bases from J, with 11 bases in between. In DNA form, the CDR3 reads TGTGCCAGCTCTGGGGTAGTCGCAACTAATGAAAAACTGTTTTTT. It yields the protein CASSGVVATNEKLFF.

This clone has a single count. This chain connects TRBV7-9 to TRBJ2-5; no clear D. The CDR3 is made up of 14 amino acids. With 5 bases removed from V and 4 bases from J, the gap between germline ends came to 14 bases. Per the germline V gene, CDR1 is SEHNR and CDR2 is FQNEAQ (reference sequence). CDR3 residues: CASSRAAGVETQYF. Written as DNA, the CDR3 is TGTGCCAGCAGCAGGGCGGCAGGCGTAGAGACCCAGTACTTC.

On this clone: This may come from a read error, since a much larger clone is one base off. The rearrangement uses TRBV2 and TRBJ1-1; 8 nucleotides line up with TRBD1. Germline V CDR1 and CDR2: SNHLY, FYNNEI. The CDR3 runs 15 residues. V shed 5 bases and J 0 bases; nucleotides not matched to a gene: 5. CDR3: CASSTWTGMNTEAFF. The CDR3 nucleotides are TGTGCCAGCAGTACTTGGACAGGGATGAACACTGAAGCTTTCTTT.

This chain links TRBV19 with TRBJ1-5; D call uncertain. The CDR3 is 14 residues long. The ends were cut back, 4 bases at V and 7 bases at J, with 14 bases in the middle. The V gene's germline CDR1 is LNHDA and CDR2 SQIVND (reference sequence). The chain's CDR3 is CASSNTRAGQPQHF. CDR3 in DNA: TGTGCCAGTAGTAATACAAGGGCTGGGCAGCCCCAGCATTTT. The full variable domain, its missing parts supplied by reference TRBV19 and TRBJ1-5, is DGGITQSPKYLFRKEGQNVTLSCEQNLNHDAMYWYRQDPGQGLRLIYYSQIVNDFQKGDIAEGYSVSREKKESFPLTVTSAQKNPTAFYLCASSNTRAGQPQHFGDGTRLSIL.

The J gene is TRBJ1-5, the V gene TRBV15, with D tentatively TRBD1 (6 bases). The CDR3 runs 16 residues. Trimming pared 0 bases from V and 5 bases from J, leaving 14 bases between. Germline V CDR1 and CDR2: LNHNV, YYDKDF (reference sequence). For the CDR3, the DNA is TGTGCCACCAGCAGAGAGGGCAGGGGAACCGATCAGCCCCAGCATTTT. It codes for CATSREGRGTDQPQHF.

The chain joins TRBV6-1 to TRBJ1-6, with D tentatively TRBD1 (6 bases). The CDR3 totals 15 residues. CDR1 and CDR2 (germline): MNHNS, SASEGT. Trimming left V 3 bases short and J 4 bases short, with 10 bases between. The CDR3 DNA follows: TGTGCCAGCAGTGAGAGTCAGGGGTATAATTCACCCCTCCACTTT. Its translation is CASSESQGYNSPLHF.

The rearrangement uses TRBV2 and TRBJ1-3; the D is unclear. The CDR3 totals 14 residues. V lost 9 bases, J lost 0 bases, and 12 bases lay in between. CDR1 SNHLY and CDR2 FYNNEI come from the germline V gene. This chain's CDR3 is CARLGRPSGNTIYF. In nucleotides, the CDR3 is TGTGCCAGGCTGGGCAGGCCCTCTGGAAACACCATATATTTT.

The chain employs TRBV5-1 and TRBJ1-1, with 8 positions matching TRBD1. There are 15 residues in the CDR3. The J segment lost 6 bases and the V segment lost 4 bases, leaving 11 bases of the junction unmatched. The germline CDR1 and CDR2 sequences are SGHRS and YFSETQ. This chain's CDR3 is CASSRGGQGRAEAFF. CDR3 bases: TGCGCCAGCAGCCGGGGAGGACAGGGCCGGGCTGAAGCTTTCTTT.

The genes are TRBV6-5 and TRBJ2-3; 10 bases are shared with TRBD1. V lost 5 bases to trimming and J lost 2 bases; unmatched junction nucleotides: 4. Germline lookup yields CDR1 MNHEY and CDR2 SVGAGI. The CDR3 is 15 residues long. The CDR3 is CASSRGQGNTDTQYF. Written as DNA, the CDR3 is TGTGCCAGCAGTAGGGGACAGGGGAACACAGATACGCAGTATTTT.

The chain is built from TRBV29-1 and TRBJ2-7; 10 bases are shared with TRBD1. The ends lost 0 bases at V and 4 bases at J; junction bases unmatched: 12. CDR3 length: 17 residues. Germline CDR1 SQVTM, CDR2 ANQGSEA. The CDR3 here is CSVEELVRGTGVYEQYF. CDR3 coding DNA: TGCAGCGTTGAAGAATTAGTTAGGGGGACAGGGGTTTACGAGCAGTACTTC.

The chain is built from TRBV30 and TRBJ1-2; 8 positions agree with TRBD1. The CDR3 loop spans 14 amino acids. J gave up 4 bases and V 2 bases, and 6 bases lay outside the gene matches. CDR1 is GTSNPN, CDR2 SVGIG, per germline (reference sequence). The CDR3 DNA sequence: TGTGCCTGGAGTTTTTCAGGGGGCTCCTATGGCTACACCTTC. It codes for CAWSFSGGSYGYTF. Full variable domain (remainder filled in from reference TRBV30 and TRBJ1-2): SQTIHQWPATLVQPVGSPLSLECTVEGTSNPNLYWYRQAAGRGLQLLFYSVGIGQISSEVPQNLSASRPQDRQFILSSKKLLLSDSGFYLCAWSFSGGSYGYTFGSGTRLTVV.

The J gene is TRBJ2-2, the V gene TRBV5-4, with D perhaps TRBD1 (6 bases). CDR3 length equals 14 residues. Germline assignment: CDR1 SGHNT and CDR2 YYREEE (reference sequence). With 3 bases removed from V and 7 bases from J, the gap between germline ends came to 13 bases. The CDR3 region is CASSSPIQGGELFF. The CDR3 DNA reads TGTGCCAGCAGCTCCCCGATACAGGGCGGGGAGCTGTTTTTT.

The genes are TRBV9 and TRBJ1-1, with 8 bases lining up with TRBD1. The germline V gene encodes CDR1 SGDLS and CDR2 YYNGEE. V was clipped by 0 bases and J by 2 bases; unmatched bases: 6. This CDR3 is built from 16 residues. The CDR3 DNA is TGTGCCAGCAGCGTAGGGGACAGGCGATACAACACTGAAGCTTTCTTT. This codes for CASSVGDRRYNTEAFF.